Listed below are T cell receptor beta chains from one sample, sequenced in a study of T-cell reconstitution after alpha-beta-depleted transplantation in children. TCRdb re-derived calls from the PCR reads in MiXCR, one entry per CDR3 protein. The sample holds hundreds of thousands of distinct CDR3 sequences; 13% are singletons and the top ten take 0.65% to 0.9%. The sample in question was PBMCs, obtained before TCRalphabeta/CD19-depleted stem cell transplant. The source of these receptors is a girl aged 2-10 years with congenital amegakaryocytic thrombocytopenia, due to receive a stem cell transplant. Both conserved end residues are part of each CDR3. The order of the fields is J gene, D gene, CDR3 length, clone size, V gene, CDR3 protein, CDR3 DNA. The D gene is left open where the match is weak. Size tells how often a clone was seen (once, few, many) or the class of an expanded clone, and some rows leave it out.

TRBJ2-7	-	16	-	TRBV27	CASSPRSGWEPYEQYF	TGTGCCAGCAGTCCGCGAAGTGGGTGGGAACCCTACGAGCAGTACTTC
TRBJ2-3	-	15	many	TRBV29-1	CSVAPPEGGTDTQYF	TGCAGCGTTGCCCCCCCGGAGGGGGGCACAGATACGCAGTATTTT
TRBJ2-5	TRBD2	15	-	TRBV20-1	CSATDSGRAGETQYF	TGCAGTGCCACCGATAGCGGGAGGGCCGGAGAGACCCAGTACTTC
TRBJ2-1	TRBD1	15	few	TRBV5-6	CASSAGTGLYNEQFF	TGTGCCAGCAGCGCCGGGACAGGGTTGTACAATGAGCAGTTCTTC
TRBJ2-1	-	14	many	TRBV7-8	CASSLGGTYNEQFF	TGTGCCAGCAGCTTAGGAGGGACCTACAATGAGCAGTTCTTC
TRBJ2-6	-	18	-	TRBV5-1	CASSLRGASFSGGNVLTF	TGCGCCAGCAGCTTGAGGGGGGCCTCCTTCTCTGGGGGCAACGTCCTGACTTTC
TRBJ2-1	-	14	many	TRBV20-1	CSARDMAGSLEQFF	TGCAGTGCTAGAGATATGGCAGGGAGCCTTGAGCAGTTCTTC
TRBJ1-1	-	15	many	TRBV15	CATRQGFEVSTEAFF	TGTGCCACCAGACAGGGTTTTGAGGTATCGACTGAAGCTTTCTTT
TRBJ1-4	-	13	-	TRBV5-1	CASATATNEKLFF	TGCGCCAGTGCAACTGCAACTAATGAAAAACTGTTTTTT
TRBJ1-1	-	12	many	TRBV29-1	CSVEGGRTEAFF	TGCAGCGTTGAAGGCGGTAGAACTGAAGCTTTCTTT
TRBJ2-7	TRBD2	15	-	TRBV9	CASSVGGSVSYEQYF	TGTGCCAGCAGCGTCGGCGGGAGTGTCTCCTACGAGCAGTACTTC
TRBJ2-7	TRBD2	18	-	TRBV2	CASSPLLGLAGGDHEQYF	TGTGCCAGCAGTCCCCTGCTTGGACTAGCGGGAGGGGACCACGAGCAGTACTTC
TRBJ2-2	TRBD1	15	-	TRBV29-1	CSVEGLTGSSGELFF	TGCAGCGTTGAAGGGTTGACAGGGAGTTCCGGGGAGCTGTTTTTT
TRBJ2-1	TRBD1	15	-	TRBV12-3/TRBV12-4	CASSPSGGQQAEQFF	TGTGCCAGCAGTCCCTCTGGGGGACAGCAGGCTGAGCAGTTCTTC
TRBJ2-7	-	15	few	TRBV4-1	CASSHPGGISYEQYF	TGCGCCAGCAGCCATCCGGGCGGGATCTCCTACGAGCAGTACTTC
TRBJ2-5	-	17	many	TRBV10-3	CAISGGLSTTQEETQYF	TGTGCCATCAGTGGGGGCCTTTCGACTACTCAAGAGGAGACCCAGTACTTC
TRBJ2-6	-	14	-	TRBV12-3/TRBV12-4	CASSQRGGANVLTF	TGTGCCAGCAGCCAGAGGGGCGGGGCCAACGTCCTGACTTTC
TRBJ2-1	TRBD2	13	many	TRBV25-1	CASRVAGVNEQFF	TGTGCCAGCAGAGTAGCGGGAGTGAATGAGCAGTTCTTC
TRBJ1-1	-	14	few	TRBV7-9	CASSGAYPNTEAFF	TGTGCCAGCAGCGGGGCCTACCCGAACACTGAAGCTTTCTTT
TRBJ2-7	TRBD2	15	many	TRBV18	CASSPLLAGVYEQYF	TGTGCCAGCTCACCACTTCTAGCGGGAGTTTACGAGCAGTACTTC
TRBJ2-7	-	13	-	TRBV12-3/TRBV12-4	CASTGERGNEQYF	TGTGCCAGCACAGGGGAAAGGGGAAACGAGCAGTACTTC
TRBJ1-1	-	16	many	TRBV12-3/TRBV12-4	CASSLATGRGNTEAFF	TGTGCCAGCAGTTTAGCGACCGGGCGCGGGAACACTGAAGCTTTCTTT
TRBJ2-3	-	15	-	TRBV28	CASSFTGARADTQYF	TGTGCCAGCAGTTTTACGGGGGCTCGGGCAGATACGCAGTATTTT
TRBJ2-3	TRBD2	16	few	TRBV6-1	CASSELRLAGADTQYF	TGTGCCAGCAGTGAATTAAGACTAGCGGGGGCAGATACGCAGTATTTT
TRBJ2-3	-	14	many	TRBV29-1	CSVEGQGSPDTQYF	TGCAGCGTTGAAGGGCAGGGGAGCCCAGATACGCAGTATTTT
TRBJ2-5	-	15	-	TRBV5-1	CASSPQTENQETQYF	TGCGCCAGCAGCCCCCAGACAGAGAACCAAGAGACCCAGTACTTC
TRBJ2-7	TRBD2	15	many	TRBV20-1	CSARTSGTISYEQYF	TGCAGTGCCCGGACTAGCGGGACGATTTCCTACGAGCAGTACTTC
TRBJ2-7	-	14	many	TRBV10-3	CAISRQVLGNEQYF	TGTGCCATCAGTAGACAGGTGTTGGGGAACGAGCAGTACTTC
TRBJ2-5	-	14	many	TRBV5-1	CASTLSGIQETQYF	TGCGCCAGCACCTTGTCGGGTATCCAAGAGACCCAGTACTTC